This entry is about one TCR beta chain. Its antigen is still unknown. No base qualities exist here, and no much larger clone lies one base off it. This entry belongs to a study of Ad26.COV2.S vaccination and SARS-CoV-2 variants (dated by TCRdb to the early 2020s). Notes on the research overall: Donors in the vaccine arm were drawn from COV1001, a multicentre, randomized, double-blind, placebo-controlled phase I-IIa trial testing Ad26.COV2.S in healthy adults. TCRbeta repertoire sequencing served as the tool for gauging how specific and how broad the SARS-CoV-2-reactive T cell receptors were following Ad26.COV2.S vaccination. A total of 32 samples were included in the TCR-sequenced set, comprising 19 Ad26.COV2.S vaccine recipients, 5 placebo recipients and 8 SARS-CoV-2 convalescent individuals. Ad26.COV2.S was administered intramuscularly at a dose of 5x10^10 or 1x10^11 viral particles, either as one shot or as two shots given 56 days apart. Investigators remained blinded to trial group allocation during experiments and outcome assessment. Trial participants were randomized into five groups of five: low-dose or high-dose Ad26.COV2.S given once or twice, or placebo on both occasions.

What this sample's treatment or condition label stands for: some 20 received Ad26.COV2.S at low or high dose, single or two shots; several received placebo; per-sample allocation not given. Repertoires of vaccine and placebo recipients were sequenced from samples taken on day 63 after the first injection. Cohort 1b enrolled some 25 adults aged 18-55 years at a single site in Boston, USA, between 29 July and 7 August 2020. Ad26.COV2.S consisted of a replication-incompetent adenovirus type 26 vector by which a prefusion-stabilized SARS-CoV-2 spike protein from the original Wuhan strain was expressed. What the study reported, not specific to this receptor: Non-spike TCR breadth was comparable between vaccine and placebo recipients, consistent with the vaccine containing only spike. Spike-specific TCR breadth was higher in Ad26.COV2.S recipients than in placebo recipients (P = 0.0014). The authors noted that the TCR breadth and depth analyses may have underestimated total T cell responses. After vaccination, spike-specific CD8+ and CD4+ T cell responses were reported to show substantial breadth. Comparing responses between vaccine doses or regimens was not something the study was powered to do.

The immunoSEQ Assay was the method used to sequence TCRbeta CDR3 regions. After extraction, genomic DNA underwent amplification by bias-controlled multiplex PCR, followed by high-throughput sequencing. On the authors' methods: To quantify the absolute abundance of each unique TCRbeta CDR3 region, sequences were collapsed and filtered. T cell fraction was estimated by normalizing TCRbeta template counts to usable DNA, which was measured by amplifying reference genes present in all nucleated cells. Repertoire TCRs were annotated as SARS-CoV-2-specific by exact matching of V gene, CDR3 amino acid sequence and J gene to a known reactive TCR set. The reference SARS-CoV-2 TCR set was obtained from MIRA and was filtered for enrichment in COVID-19-positive ImmuneCODE repertoires, whereby public or cross-reactive TCRs were removed. Based on the MIRA antigens, annotated TCRs were further analysed at the level of specific ORF or position within ORF. Depth was the summed frequency of annotated unique rearrangements, while breadth was defined as annotated unique rearrangements over total unique productive rearrangements. Group comparisons of TCR breadth used two-sided Wilcoxon rank-sum tests. In its TCRdb copy, this immuneACCESS table keeps in-frame sequences only and misses some clones. Where compared with another copy, unresolved V genes explain less than half of these, and the others have no known cause. From that table come the V and J calls and clone size; the DNA was used to work out D and trimming. This sample lists about 460,000 clones; nearly 90% were detected once. The ten biggest clones cover 1.7% of the sample.

The CDR3 covers 16 residues, taking in both the cysteine and the phenylalanine. Of the read, only the CDR3 DNA is kept; its 48 bases are in frame from base 1. CDR1 ENHRY and CDR2 SYGVKD are derived from the germline V gene. Deletion took 2 bases off V and 1 base off J, with a span of 15 bases between the germline ends. The V and J segments used are TRBV10-3 and TRBJ2-7, with the D gene uncertain. The source material was peripheral blood, sampled in a trial of Ad26.COV2.S vaccine versus placebo. The receptor was isolated from a person between 18 and 60 years old who received the Ad26.COV2.S COVID-19 vaccine or a placebo. The CDR3 loop reads CAISEPGSRKSYEQYF. The DNA sequence reads TGTGCCATCAGTGAGCCAGGTTCCCGTAAGTCCTACGAGCAGTACTTC.